These T cell receptor beta chains were read from a single sample in a study of blood T cell repertoires in COVID-19. Sequencing was performed with immunoSEQ multiplex PCR; in TCRdb, only in-frame clones are kept and a portion is missing. The sample includes hundreds of thousands of clones, 88% seen only once; the top ten take roughly 6.6%. The sequenced sample consisted of peripheral blood. These receptors came from a woman aged 70-85 years with COVID-19, enrolled during active disease. Each CDR3 is given with its conserved first and last residue. The D gene is left open where the match is weak. For some rows the clone size is stated as once, few or many, or as a class when expanded; others skip it.

J	V	size	D	CDR3	DNA
TRBJ1-1	TRBV19	-	-	CASSPQGTDTEAFF	TGTGCCAGTAGTCCACAGGGCACGGACACTGAAGCTTTCTTT
TRBJ1-6	TRBV5-1	-	TRBD1	CASSTGTGTYSPLHF	TGCGCCAGCAGCACCGGGACAGGCACGTATTCACCCCTCCACTTT
TRBJ1-6	TRBV28	-	-	CASSFSRPGGNSPLHF	TGTGCCAGCAGTTTCTCTAGGCCGGGAGGGAATTCACCCCTCCACTTT
TRBJ1-4	TRBV27	-	-	CASRLGGSGNEKLFF	TGTGCCAGCAGGCTGGGGGGGTCGGGGAATGAAAAACTGTTTTTT
TRBJ2-3	TRBV25-1	-	-	CASSEYYTDTQYF	TGTGCCAGCAGTGAATACTACACAGATACGCAGTATTTT
TRBJ2-7	TRBV27	-	TRBD2	CASSWQAGGSYEQYF	TGTGCCAGCAGTTGGCAAGCGGGGGGCTCCTACGAGCAGTACTTC
TRBJ1-4	TRBV28	-	-	CASSLTGFGEKLFF	TGTGCCAGCAGTTTAACGGGTTTCGGGGAAAAACTGTTTTTT
TRBJ1-5	TRBV7-3	-	-	CASSPFHGSNQPQHF	TGTGCCAGCAGCCCATTCCACGGTAGCAATCAGCCCCAGCATTTT
TRBJ1-1	TRBV10-3	-	-	CAITPLLNTEAFF	TGTGCCATCACCCCCCTTCTGAACACTGAAGCTTTCTTT
TRBJ1-2	TRBV28	-	-	CASTPEDWVYGYTF	TGTGCCAGCACCCCAGAGGATTGGGTCTATGGCTACACCTTC
TRBJ1-1	TRBV6-5	-	-	CASRRQMNTEAFF	TGTGCCAGCAGACGACAGATGAACACTGAAGCTTTCTTT
TRBJ1-2	TRBV6-5	-	-	CASSYGRYGYTF	TGTGCCAGCAGCTACGGGAGATATGGCTACACCTTC
TRBJ1-5	TRBV24-1	-	TRBD1	CATSDLRPGGRGNQPQHF	TGTGCCACCAGTGATTTGAGGCCAGGGGGACGTGGCAATCAGCCCCAGCATTTT
TRBJ1-3	TRBV19	-	-	CASSIEGGGTGNTIYF	TGTGCCAGTAGTATAGAAGGCGGGGGAACTGGAAACACCATATATTTT
TRBJ2-7	TRBV6-5	-	-	CASSPPGEHEQYF	TGTGCCAGCAGTCCCCCTGGGGAGCACGAGCAGTACTTC
TRBJ1-1	TRBV2	-	-	CASTQAPNTEAFF	TGTGCCAGCACCCAGGCCCCCAATACTGAAGCTTTCTTT
TRBJ2-7	TRBV5-1	-	TRBD2	CASSRGLAGDEQYF	TGCGCCAGCAGCCGCGGGCTAGCGGGGGACGAGCAGTACTTC
TRBJ2-7	TRBV27	once	TRBD1	CASSSRTGYSYEQYF	TGTGCCAGCAGTTCCAGGACAGGGTATAGCTACGAGCAGTACTTC
TRBJ1-4	TRBV28	-	-	CASKGDEKLFF	TGTGCCAGCAAGGGGGATGAAAAACTGTTTTTT
TRBJ1-6	TRBV27	-	-	CASSFLALNSPLHF	TGTGCCAGCAGTTTTCTCGCCCTAAATTCACCCCTCCACTTT
TRBJ1-4	TRBV4-3	-	TRBD1	CASSQDLGTDGKLFF	TGCGCCAGCAGCCAAGATCTCGGGACAGATGGAAAACTGTTTTTT
TRBJ2-7	TRBV29-1	-	TRBD2	CSVYTSGGSYEQYF	TGCAGCGTCTACACTAGCGGGGGCTCCTACGAGCAGTACTTC
TRBJ1-1	TRBV6-6	-	-	CASSYDRFMTEAFF	TGTGCCAGCAGTTACGACAGGTTTATGACTGAAGCTTTCTTT
TRBJ2-7	TRBV29-1	-	-	CSVETDKDYEQYF	TGCAGCGTTGAAACCGACAAAGACTACGAGCAGTACTTC
TRBJ1-2	TRBV7-2	-	TRBD1	CASSLVDRNYGYTF	TGTGCCAGCAGCTTAGTGGACAGGAACTATGGCTACACCTTC
TRBJ2-2	TRBV5-4	-	TRBD2	CATLAGGQNTGELFF	TGTGCCACCTTAGCGGGGGGTCAGAACACCGGGGAGCTGTTTTTT
TRBJ1-6	TRBV28	-	-	CASSLTGYNSPLHF	TGTGCCAGCAGTTTAACTGGTTATAATTCACCCCTCCACTTT
TRBJ2-7	TRBV5-1	-	TRBD1	CASYPFPPTGGGYEQYF	TGCGCCAGCTATCCTTTCCCCCCGACAGGGGGAGGCTACGAGCAGTACTTC
TRBJ1-4	TRBV28	-	-	CASSFMGTSNEKLFF	TGTGCCAGCAGTTTTATGGGGACAAGTAATGAAAAACTGTTTTTT
TRBJ1-1	TRBV18	-	TRBD1	CASSPPETGGVTEAFF	TGTGCCAGCTCACCACCAGAGACAGGGGGAGTCACTGAAGCTTTCTTT